The 3 T cell receptor beta chains below all came from one sample that was sequenced in a study of cytomegalovirus exposure and HLA in healthy donors. 60 Vbeta and 13 Jbeta primers were used in PCR. Sequencing used immunoSEQ multiplex PCR; TCRdb keeps in-frame clones, though not all of them. This sample's table reports 190,000 or so clones. The sequencing input was PBMCs. Receptor source: a boy aged 5-17 years in good health and CMV-seronegative.

The rearrangement uses TRBV29-1 and TRBJ2-5, with a tentative D call TRBD2 (5 bases). Gene TRBJ2-7 matches the end of the DNA better, so the J call may be wrong. The CDR3 contains 13 residues. Germline V CDR1 and CDR2: SQVTM, ANQGSEA. CDR3 sequence (DNA): TGCAGCGTATCTAGTCCGAGGGAGTACGAGCAGTACTTC. Protein: CSVSSPREYEQYF.

This chain joins TRBV4-3 and TRBJ1-2, with TRBD1 identical over 7 bases. The V gene's germline CDR1 is LGHNA and CDR2 YSLEER. CDR3 length: 15 amino acids. V shed 5 bases and J 4 bases; nucleotides not matched to a gene: 10. DNA of the CDR3: TGCGCCAGCAGCAATTACCGGGACAGCCTCTATGGCTACACCTTC. It yields the protein CASSNYRDSLYGYTF.

The gene calls are TRBV11-2 and TRBJ2-7; 7 bases are a match to TRBD2. The V and J ends lost 5 bases and 0 bases, in that order; junction bases with no gene match: 13. The CDR3 loop spans 17 amino acids. The V gene's germline CDR1 is SGHAT and CDR2 FQNNGV. CDR3 DNA sequence: TGTGCCAGCAGCCACCCCGCGGGACGGGGGGACTCCTACGAGCAGTACTTC. As protein: CASSHPAGRGDSYEQYF.